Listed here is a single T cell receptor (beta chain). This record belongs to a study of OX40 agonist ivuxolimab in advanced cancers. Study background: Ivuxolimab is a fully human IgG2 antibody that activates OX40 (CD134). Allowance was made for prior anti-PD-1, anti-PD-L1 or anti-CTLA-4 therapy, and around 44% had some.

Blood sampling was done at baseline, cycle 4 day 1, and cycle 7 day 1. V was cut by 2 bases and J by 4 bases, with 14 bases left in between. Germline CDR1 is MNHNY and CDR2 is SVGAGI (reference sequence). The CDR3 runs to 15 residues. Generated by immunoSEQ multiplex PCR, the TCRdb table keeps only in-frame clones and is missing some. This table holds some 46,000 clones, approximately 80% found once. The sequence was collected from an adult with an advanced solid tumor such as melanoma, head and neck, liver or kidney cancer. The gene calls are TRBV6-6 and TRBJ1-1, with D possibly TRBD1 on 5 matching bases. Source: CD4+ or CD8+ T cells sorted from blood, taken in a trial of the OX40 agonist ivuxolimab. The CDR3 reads CASSYGGAGGTEAFF. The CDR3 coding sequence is TGTGCCAGCAGTTACGGCGGGGCTGGGGGCACTGAAGCTTTCTTT.